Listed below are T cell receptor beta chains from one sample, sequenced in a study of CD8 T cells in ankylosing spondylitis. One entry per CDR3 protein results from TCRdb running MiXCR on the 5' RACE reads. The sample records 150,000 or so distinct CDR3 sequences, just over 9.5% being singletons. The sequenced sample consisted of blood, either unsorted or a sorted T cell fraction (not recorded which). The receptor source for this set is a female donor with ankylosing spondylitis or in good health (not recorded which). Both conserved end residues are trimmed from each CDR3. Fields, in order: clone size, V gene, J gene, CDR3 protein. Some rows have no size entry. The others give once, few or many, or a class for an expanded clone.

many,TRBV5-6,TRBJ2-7,ASSLGPGEQY
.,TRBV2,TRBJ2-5,ASSEWGTSQETQY
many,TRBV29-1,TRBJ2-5,SVEARGGETQY
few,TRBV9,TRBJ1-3,ASSPTTPGNTIY
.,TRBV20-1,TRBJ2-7,SAGDSPEQY
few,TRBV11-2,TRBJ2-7,ASSLVAARYEQY
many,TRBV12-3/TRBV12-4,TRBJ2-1,ASSLGSQGTEQF
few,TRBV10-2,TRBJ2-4,ASRGGGIQY
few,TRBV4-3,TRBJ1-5,ASSLRRSSNQPQH
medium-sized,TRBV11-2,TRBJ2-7,ASSLAQGPYEQY
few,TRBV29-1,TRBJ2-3,SVEDYPSPDTQY
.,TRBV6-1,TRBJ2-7,ASSLTGAGYEQY
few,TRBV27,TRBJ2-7,ASSLSSDPGYEQY
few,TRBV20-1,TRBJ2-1,SASDQGRAEFNNEQF